These 5 T cell receptor beta chains came from one sample sequenced in a study of blood T cell repertoires in COVID-19. The protocol was immunoSEQ multiplex PCR, while the TCRdb copy is restricted to in-frame clones and leaves out a portion. This repertoire shows 40,000 or so clones, about nine tenths found once; its top ten account for more than 15%. Source material: peripheral blood. These receptors were collected from a woman in her thirties in a cohort sampled during active COVID-19.

The V gene is TRBV7-9, the J gene TRBJ1-4, with 9 nucleotides matching TRBD1. From germline, CDR1 is SEHNR and CDR2 FQNEAQ (reference sequence). The CDR3 has 15 residues. V trimming: 2 bases; J trimming: 7 bases; junction bases outside the gene matches: 5. The CDR3 DNA sequence: TGTGCCAGCAGCTTATCGGGACAGGGAACTGAAAAACTGTTTTTT. Its protein product is CASSLSGQGTEKLFF.

The chain carries TRBV13 and TRBJ1-2; 8 positions agree with TRBD1. Germline V gene data show CDR1 as PRHDT and CDR2 as FYEKMQ (reference sequence). CDR3 size: 13 residues. With 5 bases clipped from V and 3 bases from J, the junction kept 2 bases outside the gene matches. CDR3 amino acids: CASSLQGDYGYTF. DNA for the CDR3: TGTGCCAGCAGCCTACAGGGGGACTATGGCTACACCTTC.

The rearrangement links TRBV7-9 to TRBJ1-6, with D unresolved. The V end was cut by 0 bases, the J end by 7 bases, with 10 bases between. The V gene's germline CDR1 is SEHNR and CDR2 FQNEAQ (reference sequence). CDR3 length equals 15 residues. CDR3 residues: CASSLAAGWNSPLHF. CDR3 nucleotide sequence: TGTGCCAGCAGCTTAGCTGCAGGATGGAATTCACCCCTCCACTTT.

The chain carries TRBV6-2 or TRBV6-3 and TRBJ2-1, with 10 bases matching TRBD1. Looked up from germline, CDR1 is MNHEY and CDR2 is SVGEGT. The CDR3 consists of 17 residues. Trimming at V came to 0 bases and at J to 6 bases, leaving 8 bases not matched to a gene. The DNA of the CDR3 is TGTGCCAGCAGTTACTCGATTTCGGGACAGGGGAGCAATGAGCAGTTCTTC. As protein: CASSYSISGQGSNEQFF.

This chain connects TRBV11-3 to TRBJ2-3; 7 bases line up with TRBD2. The CDR3 has 15 amino acids. The junction had 7 bases not matched to a gene; V was cut back by 5 bases and J by 2 bases. The germline V gene has CDR1 SGHNT and CDR2 YENEEA. The CDR3 sequence: CASSPGGGPTDTQYF. The CDR3 DNA follows: TGTGCCAGCAGCCCGGGGGGAGGTCCCACAGATACGCAGTATTTT.